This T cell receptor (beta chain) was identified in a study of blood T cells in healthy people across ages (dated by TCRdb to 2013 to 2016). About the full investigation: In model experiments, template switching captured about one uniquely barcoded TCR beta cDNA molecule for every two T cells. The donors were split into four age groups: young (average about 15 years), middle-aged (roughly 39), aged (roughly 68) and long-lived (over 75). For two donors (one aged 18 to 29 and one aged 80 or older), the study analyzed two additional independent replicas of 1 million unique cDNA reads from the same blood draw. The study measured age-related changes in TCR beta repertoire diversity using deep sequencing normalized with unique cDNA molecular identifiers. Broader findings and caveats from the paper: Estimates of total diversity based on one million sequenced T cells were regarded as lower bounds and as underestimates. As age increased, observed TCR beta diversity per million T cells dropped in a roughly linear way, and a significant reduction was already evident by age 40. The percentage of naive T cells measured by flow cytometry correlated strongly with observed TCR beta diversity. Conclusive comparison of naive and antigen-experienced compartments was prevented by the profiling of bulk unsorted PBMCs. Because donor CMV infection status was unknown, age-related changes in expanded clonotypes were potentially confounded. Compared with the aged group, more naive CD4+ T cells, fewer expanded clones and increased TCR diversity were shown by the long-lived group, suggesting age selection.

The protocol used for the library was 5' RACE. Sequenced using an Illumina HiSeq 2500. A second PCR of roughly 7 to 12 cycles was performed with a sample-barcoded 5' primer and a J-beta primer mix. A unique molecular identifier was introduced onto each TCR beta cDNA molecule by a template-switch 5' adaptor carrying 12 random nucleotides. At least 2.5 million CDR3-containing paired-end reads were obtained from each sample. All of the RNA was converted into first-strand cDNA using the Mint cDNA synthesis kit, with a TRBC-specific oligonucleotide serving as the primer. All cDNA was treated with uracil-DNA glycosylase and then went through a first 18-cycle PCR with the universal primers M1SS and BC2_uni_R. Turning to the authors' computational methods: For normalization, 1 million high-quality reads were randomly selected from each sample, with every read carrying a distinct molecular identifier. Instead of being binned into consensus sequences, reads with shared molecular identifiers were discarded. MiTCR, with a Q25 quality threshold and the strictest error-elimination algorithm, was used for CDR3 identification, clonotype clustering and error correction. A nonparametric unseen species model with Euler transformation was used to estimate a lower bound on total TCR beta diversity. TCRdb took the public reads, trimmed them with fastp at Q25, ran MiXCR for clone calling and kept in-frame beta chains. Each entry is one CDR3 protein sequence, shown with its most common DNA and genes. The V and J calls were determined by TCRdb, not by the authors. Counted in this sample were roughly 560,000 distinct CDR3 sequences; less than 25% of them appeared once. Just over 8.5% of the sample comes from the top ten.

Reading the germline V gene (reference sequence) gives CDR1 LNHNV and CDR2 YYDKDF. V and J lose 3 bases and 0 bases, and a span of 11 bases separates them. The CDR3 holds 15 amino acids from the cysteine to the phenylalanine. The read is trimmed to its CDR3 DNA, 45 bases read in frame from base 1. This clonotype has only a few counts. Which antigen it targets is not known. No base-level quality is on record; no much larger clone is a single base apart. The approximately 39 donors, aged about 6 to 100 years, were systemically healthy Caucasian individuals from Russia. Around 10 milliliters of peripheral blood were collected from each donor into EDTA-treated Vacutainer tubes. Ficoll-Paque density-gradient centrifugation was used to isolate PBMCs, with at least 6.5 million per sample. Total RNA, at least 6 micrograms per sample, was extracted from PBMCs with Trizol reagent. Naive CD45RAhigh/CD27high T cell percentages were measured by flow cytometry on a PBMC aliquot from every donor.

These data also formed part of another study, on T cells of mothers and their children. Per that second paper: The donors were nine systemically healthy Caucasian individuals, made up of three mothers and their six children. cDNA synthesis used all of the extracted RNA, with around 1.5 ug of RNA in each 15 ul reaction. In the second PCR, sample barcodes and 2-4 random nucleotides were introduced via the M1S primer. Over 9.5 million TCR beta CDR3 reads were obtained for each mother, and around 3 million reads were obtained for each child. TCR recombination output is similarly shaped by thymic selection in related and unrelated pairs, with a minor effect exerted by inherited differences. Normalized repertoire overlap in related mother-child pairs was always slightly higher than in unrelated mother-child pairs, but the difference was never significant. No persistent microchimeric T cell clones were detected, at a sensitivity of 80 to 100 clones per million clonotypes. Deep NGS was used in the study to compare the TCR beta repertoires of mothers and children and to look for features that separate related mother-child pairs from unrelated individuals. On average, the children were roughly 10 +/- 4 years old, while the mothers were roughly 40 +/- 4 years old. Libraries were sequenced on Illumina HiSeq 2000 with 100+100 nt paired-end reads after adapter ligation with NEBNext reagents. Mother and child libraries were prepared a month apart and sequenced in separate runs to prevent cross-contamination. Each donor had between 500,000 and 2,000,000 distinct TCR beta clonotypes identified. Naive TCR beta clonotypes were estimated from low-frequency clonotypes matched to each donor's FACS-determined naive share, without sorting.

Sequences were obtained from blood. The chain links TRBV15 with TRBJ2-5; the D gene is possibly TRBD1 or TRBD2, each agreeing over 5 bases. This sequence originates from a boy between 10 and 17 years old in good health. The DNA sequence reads TGTGCCACCAGCAGGCCTGAGGGGTACCAAGAGACCCAGTACTTC. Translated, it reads CATSRPEGYQETQYF.